This passage covers 26 T cell receptor beta chains from one sample sequenced in a study of T cells expressing NK-cell markers. TCRdb reprocessed the 5' RACE reads; each CDR3 protein has one entry and no DNA is given. The sample table includes hundreds of thousands of distinct CDR3 sequences. Material for sequencing was blood T cells: a sorted CD56 or NKG2C T cell subset, CD4+ or CD8+ T cells, or bulk PBMC T cells (not recorded which). Every receptor here comes from a man aged 18 to 35 in good health.

The gene calls are TRBV12-3 or TRBV12-4 and TRBJ2-6; TCRdb selects TRBD1, and the lack of DNA leaves this call unchecked. This CDR3 region has 20 residues. CDR3 sequence: CASSRDGLWGKGPGANVLTF.

The chain combines TRBV10-3 with TRBJ2-3; TCRdb lists TRBD1, though no DNA is available to test this call. The CDR3 spans 14 residues. Per germline, CDR1 ENHRY and CDR2 SYGVKD. CDR3 loop: CAISDPPTTDTQYF.

The V call is TRBV10-3, the J call TRBJ2-5; TCRdb's D call of TRBD2 is untestable without DNA. The germline V gene encodes CDR1 ENHRY and CDR2 SYGVKD. This CDR3 comprises 13 residues. The CDR3 loop is CAIKLGQSETQYF.

The chain is built from TRBV5-1 and TRBJ2-6. This CDR3 has 16 residues. Germline CDR1 is SGHRS and CDR2 is YFSETQ. The CDR3 loop reads CASSPGSGSGANVLTF.

This chain joins TRBV5-1 and TRBJ1-1. The CDR3 length is 12 residues. Germline CDR1 SGHRS, CDR2 YFSETQ. CDR3 in amino acids: CASSFRGDEAFF.

The chain recombines TRBV7-3 with TRBJ2-5; TCRdb's D call, TRBD2, is unchecked because there is no DNA. The CDR3 contains 14 residues. In germline, CDR1 is SGHTA, CDR2 FQGTGA. This CDR3 reads CASSPARGGETQYF.

The chain uses TRBV7-8 and TRBJ1-1; the D call of TRBD1 rests on TCRdb alone, since no DNA is present to check it. This CDR3 has 15 residues. CDR1 and CDR2 (germline): SGHVS, FQNEAQ. CDR3 region: CASSPNRIMNTEAFF.

J is TRBJ2-2 and V is TRBV7-3; there is no DNA to check the TCRdb D call of TRBD2. This CDR3 spans 15 amino acids. The V gene's germline CDR1 is SGHTA and CDR2 FQGTGA. CDR3 amino acids: CASSLGLPGAGELFF.

V usage is TRBV30 and J usage is TRBJ2-1; with no DNA, the TCRdb D assignment of TRBD2 cannot be verified. This CDR3 is built from 14 residues. Germline assignment: CDR1 GTSNPN and CDR2 SVGIG (reference sequence). The CDR3 is CAWSNGLVGNEQFF.

The J gene is TRBJ2-5, the V gene TRBV7-9; TCRdb names TRBD2, which stays unverified in the absence of DNA. The germline gives CDR1 SEHNR, CDR2 FQNEAQ (reference sequence). The CDR3 length is 15 residues. CDR3 region: CASSLESSRGETQYF.

The V gene is TRBV10-3, the J gene TRBJ2-1. CDR3 size: 15 residues. Germline V gives CDR1 ENHRY, CDR2 SYGVKD. CDR3 sequence reads: CAISESGLDLNEQFF.

This chain links TRBV29-1 with TRBJ2-5. The CDR3 has 13 residues. Germline V gene sequence: CDR1 SQVTM, CDR2 ANQGSEA. This CDR3 is CSVDFGVSETQYF.

The rearrangement uses TRBV12-3 or TRBV12-4 and TRBJ2-5; without DNA, the TCRdb call of TRBD1 cannot be checked. There are 15 residues in the CDR3. This chain's CDR3 is CASSLDLRGGETQYF.

The chain carries TRBV7-6 and TRBJ2-5; TCRdb lists TRBD1, though no DNA is available to test this call. Looked up from germline, CDR1 is SGHVS and CDR2 is FNYEAQ. The CDR3 is 14 amino acids. The CDR3 is CASSPRPRAETQYF.

The chain has TRBV15 and TRBJ1-4; TCRdb reports TRBD1, a call that lacks DNA to check it against. Per germline, CDR1 LNHNV and CDR2 YYDKDF (reference sequence). The CDR3 has 14 residues. CDR3 sequence reads: CATSRDAHRGILFF.

The rearrangement joins TRBV20-1 to TRBJ2-7; there is no DNA to check the TCRdb D call of TRBD2. Germline lookup yields CDR1 DFQATT and CDR2 SNEGSKA (reference sequence). The CDR3 has 14 amino acids. CDR3: CSVHQTSGYYEQYF.

This rearrangement joins TRBV5-1 to TRBJ1-1; TCRdb gives TRBD1 as the D gene, but with no DNA this cannot be confirmed. The CDR3 has 13 residues. CDR1 is SGHRS and CDR2 is YFSETQ in the germline V gene. CDR3 amino acids: CASSLGQGKNAFF. Supplemented by reference TRBV5-1 and TRBJ1-1, the full variable domain reads KAGVTQTPRYLIKTRGQQVTLSCSPISGHRSVSWYQQTPGQGLQFLFEYFSETQRNKGNFPGRFSGRQFSNSRSEMNVSTLELGDSALYLCASSLGQGKNAFFGQGTRLTVV.

The rearrangement joins TRBV7-9 to TRBJ2-7; TCRdb's D call of TRBD1 is untestable without DNA. The CDR3 covers 17 residues. Germline assignment: CDR1 SEHNR and CDR2 FQNEAQ (reference sequence). The CDR3 protein is CASSLRGARGGTYEQYF.

The chain employs TRBV29-1 and TRBJ1-4. This CDR3 spans 12 amino acids. The V gene's germline CDR1 is SQVTM and CDR2 ANQGSEA. The CDR3 spells CSVEKKGEELFF. The complete variable domain, with remaining parts taken from reference TRBV29-1 and TRBJ1-4, reads SAVISQKPSRDICQRGTSLTIQCQVDSQVTMMFWYRQQPGQSLTLIATANQGSEATYESGFVIDKFPISRPNLTFSTLTVSNMSPEDSSIYLCSVEKKGEELFFGSGTQLSVL.

This rearrangement joins TRBV28 to TRBJ2-5; TCRdb calls TRBD1, which cannot be checked without DNA. In germline, CDR1 is MDHEN, CDR2 SYDVKM. There are 17 residues in the CDR3. The chain's CDR3 is CASSFYVVQGWGETQYF.

The V call is TRBV7-2, the J call TRBJ2-1; the D call from TCRdb, TRBD1, cannot be confirmed without DNA. Germline-derived CDR1 and CDR2 are SGHTA and FQGNSA. CDR3 length equals 16 residues. This CDR3 is CASSPAGTGAYNEQFF.

V and J are TRBV6-5 and TRBJ2-2; no DNA is available, so the TRBD1 call from TCRdb remains unchecked. CDR1 MNHEY and CDR2 SVGAGI come from the germline V gene. The length of the CDR3 is 17 residues. The CDR3 loop is CASSYYPTGVNTGELFF.

The chain uses TRBV12-3 or TRBV12-4 and TRBJ1-1. The CDR3 covers 13 residues. CDR3 sequence: CASSLGENTEAFF.

The CDR3 loop reads CASSLREGLWEQFF. This chain connects TRBV5-1 to TRBJ2-1; TCRdb proposes TRBD2, but this gene call is untestable without DNA. CDR3 length: 14 residues. Germline V gene sequence: CDR1 SGHRS, CDR2 YFSETQ.

The V and J genes are TRBV20-1 and TRBJ2-7; TCRdb gives TRBD1 as the D gene, but with no DNA this cannot be confirmed. Germline CDR1 is DFQATT and CDR2 is SNEGSKA (reference sequence). The CDR3 loop spans 14 amino acids. This chain's CDR3 is CSALGHTSSYEQYF.

This chain connects TRBV6-1 to TRBJ2-4; TCRdb proposes TRBD1, but this gene call is untestable without DNA. CDR3 length: 17 amino acids. Germline assignment: CDR1 MNHNS and CDR2 SASEGT. The CDR3 spells CASSGGRPGIAKNIQYF.